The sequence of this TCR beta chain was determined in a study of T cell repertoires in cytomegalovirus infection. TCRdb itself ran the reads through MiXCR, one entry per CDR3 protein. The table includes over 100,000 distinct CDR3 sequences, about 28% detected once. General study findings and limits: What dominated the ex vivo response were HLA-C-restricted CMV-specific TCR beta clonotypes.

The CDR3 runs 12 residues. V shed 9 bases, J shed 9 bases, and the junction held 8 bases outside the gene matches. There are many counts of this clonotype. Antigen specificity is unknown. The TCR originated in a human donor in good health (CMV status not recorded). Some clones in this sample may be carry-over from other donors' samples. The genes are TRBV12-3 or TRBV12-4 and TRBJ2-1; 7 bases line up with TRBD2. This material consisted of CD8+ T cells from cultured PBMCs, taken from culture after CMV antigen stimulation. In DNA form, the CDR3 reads TGTGCCAGTTCTCCGGGGGGTGGTGAGCAGTTCTTC. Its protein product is CASSPGGGEQFF.